The next 15 T cell receptor beta chains were all read from a single sample in a study of blood T cells in healthy people across ages. The second PCR ran roughly 6 to 11 cycles with a sample-barcoded 5' primer and J-beta primers. TCRdb reprocessed the 5' RACE reads via MiXCR and lists one record per CDR3 protein. Among around 650,000 distinct CDR3 sequences listed, approximately 29% were seen once. The sequenced material came from blood. The receptors originated from a woman older than 75 in good health.

A note on this clonotype: A much more abundant neighbour one base away suggests this may be a read error. J is TRBJ2-1 and V is TRBV9; 7 nucleotides align to TRBD2. The CDR3 runs to 16 residues. Germline V gene data show CDR1 as SGDLS and CDR2 as YYNGEE. The DNA for the CDR3 is TGTGTCAGCAGCAAAAGAGCGGGGAGCTCCTACAATGAGCAGTTCTTC. Encoded protein: CVSSKRAGSSYNEQFF.

Ten or more counts support this clonotype. This sequence joins TRBV29-1 and TRBJ2-1; 8 bases agree with TRBD1. V lost 6 bases, J lost 7 bases, and 11 bases stayed unmatched. The CDR3 contains 14 residues. Germline V gene lookup returns CDR1 SQVTM and CDR2 ANQGSEA. CDR3 coding DNA: TGCAGCGTCGCCGGGACAGGAGCCGGTAATGAGCAGTTCTTC. Protein product: CSVAGTGAGNEQFF.

This clonotype is a singleton in its sample. A much larger clonotype is one base distant, so this may be a read error. This chain links TRBV20-1 with TRBJ2-3, with 15 positions matching TRBD2. The CDR3 sequence is 17 residues long. V shed 2 bases and J 2 bases; nucleotides not matched to a gene: 5. Germline V gene lookup returns CDR1 DFQATT and CDR2 SNEGSKA (reference sequence). CDR3 region: CSARSGLAGGLTDTQYF. The CDR3 bases are TGCAGTGCTAGATCGGGACTAGCGGGGGGACTCACAGATACGCAGTATTTT.

Notes on this clonotype: A single base separates this from a much larger clone, so it may be a read error. This chain joins TRBV27 and TRBJ1-6; D gene unclear. The CDR3 has 16 residues. Germline loops: CDR1 MNHEY, CDR2 SMNVEV (reference sequence). The CDR3 loop is CASSLTGFSYNLPLHF. As DNA, the CDR3 is TGTGCCAGCAGTTTAACGGGGTTCTCCTATAATTTACCCCTCCACTTT.

About this clonotype: A much more abundant neighbour one base away suggests this may be a read error. The CDR3 protein is CASSWAGQKNIQYF. DNA for the CDR3: TGCGCCAGCAGCTGGGCCGGGCAGAAAAACATTCAGTACTTC. The chain recombines TRBV5-1 with TRBJ2-4; D is undetermined. Germline lookup yields CDR1 SGHRS and CDR2 YFSETQ. The CDR3 is made up of 14 amino acids. Trimming removed 3 bases at V and 4 bases at J, with 11 bases between.

The table lists this clonotype with many counts. The J gene is TRBJ1-4, the V gene TRBV5-1, with D possibly being TRBD1 (6 bases). The CDR3 is 12 residues long. CDR1 is SGHRS, CDR2 YFSETQ, per germline. With 8 bases removed from V and 7 bases from J, the gap between germline ends came to 12 bases. CDR3 loop: CASSTGFEKLFF. Written as DNA, the CDR3 is TGCGCCAGTTCAACAGGGTTTGAAAAACTGTTTTTT.

This clonotype was picked up many times. The rearrangement uses TRBV7-9 and TRBJ1-2, with D possibly TRBD1 on 5 matching bases. The germline CDR1 and CDR2 sequences are SEHNR and FQNEAQ (reference sequence). The CDR3 has 13 amino acids. V dropped 5 bases and J dropped 6 bases, with 13 bases sitting between them. In DNA, the CDR3 is TGTGCCAGCAGCCCGACCGGGGCGAATGGCTACACCTTC. It specifies CASSPTGANGYTF.

This clonotype was observed a few times. The junction departs from the called germline gene at one end, perhaps through a read error. The rearrangement joins TRBV7-2 to TRBJ1-1; D ambiguous. CDR1 is SGHTA, CDR2 FQGNSA, per germline. The CDR3 spans 13 residues. This chain's CDR3 is CASSLARNTEAFF. The CDR3 coding sequence is TGTGCCAGCAGTTTAGCCAGGAACACTGAAGCTTTCTTT.

This clonotype was detected many times. This chain joins TRBV19 and TRBJ2-7, with D perhaps matching TRBD1 (6 bases). Germline CDR1 and CDR2: LNHDA and SQIVND (reference sequence). V lost 4 bases and J lost 0, with 10 bases in between. The CDR3 contains 14 residues. CDR3 loop: CASSKRDNSYEQYF. The CDR3 DNA follows: TGTGCCAGTAGTAAACGGGACAACTCCTACGAGCAGTACTTC.

This clonotype was counted between two and nine times. The chain joins TRBV7-2 to TRBJ2-2; the D is unclear. Germline CDR1 reads SGHTA; CDR2 reads FQGNSA. Trimming took 3 bases from V and 6 from J, leaving 8 bases between them. The CDR3 is 13 residues long. The CDR3 region has the DNA TGTGCCAGCAGCTTGGGTAGCCCCGGGGAGCTGTTTTTT. This gives the protein CASSLGSPGELFF. Full variable domain (missing parts from reference TRBV7-2 and TRBJ2-2): GAGVSQSPSNKVTEKGKDVELRCDPISGHTALYWYRQSLGQGLEFLIYFQGNSAPDKSGLPSDRFSAERTGGSVSTLTIQRTQQEDSAVYLCASSLGSPGELFFGEGSRLTVL.

Ten or more counts support this clonotype. V gene TRBV6-5 combines with J gene TRBJ1-1; no clear D. The CDR3 is 11 amino acids. Germline CDR1 reads MNHEY; CDR2 reads SVGAGI. V dropped 1 base and J dropped 8 bases, with 5 bases sitting between them. The CDR3 DNA reads TGTGCCAGCAGTTACTACTCCGAAGCTTTCTTT. Translated, it gives CASSYYSEAFF.

A few counts support this clonotype. This sequence may be a read error, since a much larger clone differs from it by one base. The chain couples TRBV9 to TRBJ2-5; 8 bases fit TRBD2. CDR3 length: 15 residues. V shed 4 bases, J shed 4 bases, and the junction held 9 bases outside the gene matches. Germline CDR1 SGDLS, CDR2 YYNGEE. DNA of the CDR3: TGTGCCAGCAGCCTGTCGGGACTAGAGGGAGAGACCCAGTACTTC. It yields the protein CASSLSGLEGETQYF.

This clonotype was found once. This chain connects TRBV30 to TRBJ1-5; D ambiguous. The CDR3 is 13 residues long. V was trimmed by 3 bases and J by 2 bases, leaving 8 bases between them. Germline CDR1 and CDR2: GTSNPN and SVGIG (reference sequence). The CDR3 spells CAWSGEGNQPQHF. CDR3 sequence (DNA): TGTGCCTGGAGCGGAGAAGGCAATCAGCCCCAGCATTTT.

The genes are TRBV29-1 and TRBJ2-1, with TRBD2 identical over 7 bases. Germline CDR1 and CDR2: SQVTM and ANQGSEA. J lost 4 bases, V lost 1 base, and 4 bases had no gene match. The CDR3 totals 14 residues. The CDR3 sequence is CSVEGEGKYNEQFF. The CDR3 nucleotides read TGCAGCGTTGAAGGGGAGGGAAAGTACAATGAGCAGTTCTTC.

As regards this clonotype: A clone one base away is much larger, so this may be a read error. The chain combines TRBV11-2 with TRBJ2-3, with TRBD2 identical over 8 bases. The germline V gene encodes CDR1 SGHAT and CDR2 FQNNGV. The CDR3 sequence is 16 residues long. The V gene end was trimmed by 7 bases and the J gene end by 2 bases; junction bases not matched to a gene: 11. DNA for the CDR3: TGTGCCAGCAACTTTGGGCGGGGGGTCAACACAGATACGCAGTATTTT. It specifies CASNFGRGVNTDTQYF. Full variable domain (outside the CDR3, taken from reference TRBV11-2 and TRBJ2-3): EAGVAQSPRYKIIEKRQSVAFWCNPISGHATLYWYQQILGQGPKLLIQFQNNGVVDDSQLPKDRFSAERLKGVDSTLKIQPAKLEDSAVYLCASNFGRGVNTDTQYFGPGTRLTVL.